This note documents a single T cell receptor (beta chain) sequence. TCRdb's table, derived via immunoSEQ multiplex PCR, lists solely in-frame clones and lacks some. The sample carries 120,000 or so clones, under 80% recorded once. The CDR3 totals 17 residues. The ends were cut back, 7 bases at V and 0 bases at J, with 19 bases in the middle. CDR1 is MNHEY and CDR2 is SMNVEV in the germline V gene (reference sequence). These data belong to a study of blood T cell repertoires in COVID-19. At the level of the study: The cDNA or gDNA used as material had been derived from T cells, B-cell-depleted T cells, or PBMCs.

The specimen was peripheral blood. The chain carries TRBV27 and TRBJ1-5, with D possibly matching TRBD1 (5 bases). This receptor was identified in a man in his 70s with acute or convalescent COVID-19. CDR3 nucleotides: TGTGCCAGCACCCCCATAGGGGCCGAGTATAGCAATCAGCCCCAGCATTTT. This gives the protein CASTPIGAEYSNQPQHF.